The clone carrying this T cell receptor (beta chain) was detected only a few times. Its antigen is currently unknown. The data belong to a study of post-analysis software for immune sequencing data. Regarding the study as a whole: The F measure placed samples prepared in the same batch into strongly shared clusters. Five TRBV segments, TRBV5-6, TRBV5-1 and TRBV20-1 among them, were found more frequent in patients than controls.

Unique molecular identifiers were present in the TCR beta cDNA libraries. Some 500,000 cDNA molecules were recovered from an input of roughly 0.85 to 10 million T cells. A single record per CDR3 protein comes from TCRdb applying MiXCR to the PCR reads. The repertoire holds 700,000 to 900,000 distinct CDR3 sequences, with about 43% as singletons. Germline V gives CDR1 SQVTM, CDR2 ANQGSEA. The CDR3 has 12 amino acids. The chain carries TRBV29-1 and TRBJ1-1; tentatively, D is TRBD1 (5 bases). The sample consisted of blood. This clonotype was sampled from a girl aged 5 to 17 with multiple sclerosis. In DNA, the CDR3 is TGCAGGGGGGACTTAATGAACACTGAAGCTTTCTTT. Translated, it gives CRGDLMNTEAFF.